This TCR beta chain came from a study of blood T cell repertoires in COVID-19. As for the study in general: Acute and convalescent COVID-19 samples came from the United States, Italy and Spain. From T cells, B-cell-depleted T cells, or PBMCs came the material, which was cDNA or gDNA.

Repertoires were generated with immunoSEQ multiplex PCR, while TCRdb's copy carries only in-frame clones and drops some. The table lists fewer than 350,000 clones, about 90% of them singletons. Trimming left V 5 bases short and J 7 bases short, with 12 bases between. Per germline, CDR1 SGHNT and CDR2 YENEEA. This CDR3 has 14 amino acids. Enrolment of Seattle patients took place during active infection, and they were followed longitudinally. This receptor was taken from a woman aged 25-40 years with COVID-19, enrolled during active disease. V usage is TRBV11-3 and J usage is TRBJ1-6; tentative D call: TRBD1 (6 bases). Material: peripheral blood. The CDR3 protein is CASSLRGSNSPLHF. In DNA form, the CDR3 reads TGTGCCAGCAGCCTCAGGGGATCAAATTCACCCCTCCACTTT.